These 8 T cell receptor beta chains were all obtained from the same sample, sequenced in a study of CD8+ T cells in alopecia areata. Once RNA had been extracted, it was reverse transcribed into cDNA to act as the sequencing template. Libraries were prepared by immunoSEQ multiplex PCR; TCRdb keeps only in-frame clonotypes and omits some of them. The table includes 150,000 to 200,000 clones, roughly 60% detected once. Treatment specified: oral pan-JAK inhibitor, 5-10 mg twice daily. Specimen: CD4+ T cells sorted from blood, collected at week 24, from a patient treated with tofacitinib. The receptors originated from a human donor with alopecia areata.

J is TRBJ1-1 and V is TRBV29-1; 9 bases map to TRBD1. The CDR3 runs to 13 residues. V shed 5 bases, J shed 6 bases, and the junction held 7 bases outside the gene matches. Germline CDR1 is SQVTM and CDR2 is ANQGSEA. This CDR3 reads CSVPGTGLAEAFF. The CDR3 DNA reads TGCAGCGTTCCTGGGACAGGGTTGGCTGAAGCTTTCTTT. Full variable domain (remainder filled in from reference TRBV29-1 and TRBJ1-1): SAVISQKPSRDICQRGTSLTIQCQVDSQVTMMFWYRQQPGQSLTLIATANQGSEATYESGFVIDKFPISRPNLTFSTLTVSNMSPEDSSIYLCSVPGTGLAEAFFGQGTRLTVV.

J is TRBJ1-1 and V is TRBV19, with 11 bases matching TRBD1. J was trimmed by 1 base and V by 2 bases; bases with no gene match: 9. This CDR3 contains 18 residues. Germline V lookup: CDR1 LNHDA, CDR2 SQIVND (reference sequence). The CDR3 DNA follows: TGTGCCAGTAGTATAAAGGGACAGGGGGTATCGGGGAACACTGAAGCTTTCTTT. It specifies CASSIKGQGVSGNTEAFF.

The chain recombines TRBV13 with TRBJ1-2; D is perhaps TRBD1 (6 bases). V was shortened by 5 bases and J by 8 bases, with 12 bases between the two germline ends. CDR1 and CDR2 from the germline V gene are PRHDT and FYEKMQ (reference sequence). This CDR3 has 12 amino acids. The CDR3, as DNA: TGTGCCAGCAGCGGGTCCAGGGGAGGCTACACCTTC. Translating gives CASSGSRGGYTF.

The chain joins TRBV5-6 to TRBJ2-5; the match to TRBD2 covers 11 bases. The CDR3 extends over 15 amino acids. Germline V gives CDR1 SGHDT, CDR2 YYEEEE. V lost 4 bases and J lost 3; bases outside the gene matches: 5. The CDR3 nucleotides are TGTGCCAGCAGCACACCGGGACTAGCGGAAGAGACCCAGTACTTC. Protein product: CASSTPGLAEETQYF.

The rearrangement links TRBV30 to TRBJ1-2; D is possibly TRBD1 (5 bases). Per germline, CDR1 GTSNPN and CDR2 SVGIG (reference sequence). This CDR3 is built from 12 residues. The CDR3 reads CAQRQTNYGYTF. The CDR3, as DNA: TGTGCACAGAGACAGACTAACTATGGCTACACCTTC. The full variable domain, rest sourced from reference TRBV30 and TRBJ1-2, is SQTIHQWPATLVQPVGSPLSLECTVEGTSNPNLYWYRQAAGRGLQLLFYSVGIGQISSEVPQNLSASRPQDRQFILSSKKLLLSDSGFYLCAQRQTNYGYTFGSGTRLTVV.

The chain carries TRBV25-1 and TRBJ1-1, with 8 bases aligning to TRBD1. Looked up from germline, CDR1 is MGHDK and CDR2 is SYGVNS. This CDR3 contains 15 residues. J was trimmed by 7 bases and V by 4 bases; bases with no gene match: 11. The CDR3 DNA follows: TGTGCCAGCAGTGTCAAAGGACAGGGAGGAGGTGAAGCTTTCTTT. Translating it yields CASSVKGQGGGEAFF.

CDR3 sequence reads: CAWTGDVMNTEAFF. The DNA of the CDR3 is TGTGCCTGGACAGGGGACGTAATGAACACTGAAGCTTTCTTT. V gene TRBV30 combines with J gene TRBJ1-1, with a tentative D call TRBD1 (6 bases). Germline CDR1 GTSNPN, CDR2 SVGIG (reference sequence). Between the trimmed V and J ends, which lost 4 bases and 0 bases, there was a span of 12 bases. The CDR3 sequence is 14 residues long.

The chain employs TRBV30 and TRBJ1-2; 8 bases are shared with TRBD1. CDR1 and CDR2 from the germline V gene are GTSNPN and SVGIG (reference sequence). The V segment lost 0 bases and the J segment 0 bases; nucleotides outside the gene matches: 15. The CDR3 has 19 amino acids. CDR3 amino acids: CAWSVPWVGQETSNYGYTF. In nucleotides, the CDR3 is TGTGCCTGGAGTGTACCTTGGGTGGGACAGGAGACTTCTAACTATGGCTACACCTTC.